This paragraph covers one TCR beta chain sequence. The conserved phenylalanine or tryptophan normally closing the CDR3 is absent here, so this likely arose from a read error. No DNA is shown, since the ends of the CDR3 on it are uncertain; the CDR3 is the one TCRdb lists. Per germline, CDR1 MNHNY and CDR2 SVGAGI (reference sequence). The CDR3 comprises 12 residues, both ends counted. The authors' processing: Nucleated cell number was recorded as an estimate derived from reference gene primer amplification. Clones were read by immunoSEQ multiplex PCR, and TCRdb kept only the in-frame ones, dropping some. The V and J calls and the clone size are those of that table, but D and trimming were determined from the DNA. The sample shows about 55,000 clones, approximately 82% of them seen only once. The data derive from a study of blood T cell repertoires in COVID-19. Across the study: Samples representing acute and convalescent COVID-19 were sourced from the United States, Italy and Spain. T cells, B-cell-depleted T cells, or PBMCs provided the cDNA or gDNA that served as material.

The chain employs TRBV6-6 and TRBJ2-7; the D segment call TRBD2 is taken from the table without a DNA check. This TCR was sampled from a human donor in a cohort sampled during active COVID-19. Sequences were obtained from peripheral blood. This CDR3 is CASSTTKTGEIS.